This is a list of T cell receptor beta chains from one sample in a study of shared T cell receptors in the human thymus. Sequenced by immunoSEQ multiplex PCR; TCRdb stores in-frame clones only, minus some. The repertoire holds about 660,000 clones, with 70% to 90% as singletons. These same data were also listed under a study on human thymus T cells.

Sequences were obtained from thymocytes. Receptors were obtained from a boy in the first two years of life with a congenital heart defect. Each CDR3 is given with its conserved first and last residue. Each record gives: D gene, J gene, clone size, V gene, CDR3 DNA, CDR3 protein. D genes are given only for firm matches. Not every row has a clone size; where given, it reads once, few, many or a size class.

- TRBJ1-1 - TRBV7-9 TGTGCCAGCAGCCCTATGGAGGGCAGGGCAGCCAACACTGAAGCTTTCTTT CASSPMEGRAANTEAFF
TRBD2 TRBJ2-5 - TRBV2 TGTGCCAGCAAGCGGAGTCGGGAGGCCCAGTACTTC CASKRSREAQYF
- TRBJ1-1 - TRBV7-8 TGTGCCAGCAGCTCACGCCGAGGGAACACTGAAGCTTTCTTT CASSSRRGNTEAFF
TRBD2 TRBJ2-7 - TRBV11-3 TGTGCCAGCAGCCTTACTAGCGGGGCCATCTACGAGCAGTACTTC CASSLTSGAIYEQYF
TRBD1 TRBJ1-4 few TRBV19 TGTGCCAGTTCCGTTCTTAACCGGGACAGGGTTAATGAAAAACTGTTTTTT CASSVLNRDRVNEKLFF
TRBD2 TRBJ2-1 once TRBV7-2 TGTGCCAGCAGCTTAGTTTTGTGCGGGAGGGTGGGTGAGCAGTTCTTC CASSLVLCGRVGEQFF
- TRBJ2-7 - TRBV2 TGTGCCAGCAGGGTCCCAACGAGAACCTACGAGCAGTACTTC CASRVPTRTYEQYF
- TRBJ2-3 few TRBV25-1 TGTGCCAGCAGTGGCGCCGGGACTAGCACAGATACGCAGTATTTT CASSGAGTSTDTQYF
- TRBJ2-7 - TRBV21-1 TGTGCCAGCAGCAAATGGCCAGGCCGCAGCGAGCAGTACTTC CASSKWPGRSEQYF
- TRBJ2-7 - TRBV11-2 TGTGCCAGCACCCCCCACTCCTACGAGCAGTACTTC CASTPHSYEQYF
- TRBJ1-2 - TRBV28 TGTGCCAGCAGTCCTTTCTCCGTTCTTTTGGCCGAAAGCTACACCTTC CASSPFSVLLAESYTF
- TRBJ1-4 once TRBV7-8 TGTGCCAGCAGCCTCATCCCGTTTGCGGCTAATGAAAAACTGTTTTTT CASSLIPFAANEKLFF
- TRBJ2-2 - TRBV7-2 TGTGCCAGCAGCAGGAACGGGGACTTGAACACCGGGGAGCTGTTTTTT CASSRNGDLNTGELFF
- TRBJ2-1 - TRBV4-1 TGCGCCAGCAGGAGCTCAGGGGAGCAGTTCTTC CASRSSGEQFF
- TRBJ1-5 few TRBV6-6 TGTGCCAGCAGTCGTGTAAATCAGCCCCAGCATTTT CASSRVNQPQHF
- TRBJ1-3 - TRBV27 TGTGCCAGCAGTTTTTCGGGATTATCTGGAAACACCATATATTTT CASSFSGLSGNTIYF
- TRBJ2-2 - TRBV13 TGTGCCAGCAGCTTTGGAGGACCCGGGGAGCTGTTTTTT CASSFGGPGELFF
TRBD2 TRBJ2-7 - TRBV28 TGTGCCAGCAGTTTCCGGACTAGCGCCTACGAGCAGTACTTC CASSFRTSAYEQYF
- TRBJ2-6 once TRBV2 TGTGCCAGCAGTGAGGTCCCCCAGGGTAACGCTGGGGCCAACGTCCTGACTTTC CASSEVPQGNAGANVLTF
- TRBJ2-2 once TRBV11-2 TGTGCCAGCAGACAAGCTAGCTCGCCCGTGAACACCGGGGAGCTGTTTTTT CASRQASSPVNTGELFF
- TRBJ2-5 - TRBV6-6 TGTGCCAGCAGCTCAGGGGTAGGAGGCGAGGGGACCCAGTACTTC CASSSGVGGEGTQYF
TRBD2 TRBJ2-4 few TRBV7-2 TGTGCCAGCAGCTTAGCCCCGACTAGCGGGTTTGCCAAAAACATTCAGTACTTC CASSLAPTSGFAKNIQYF
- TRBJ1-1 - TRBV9 TGTGCCAGCAGACCACATACAGATTCAAGAACTGAAGCTTTCTTT CASRPHTDSRTEAFF
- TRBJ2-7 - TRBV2 TGTGCCAGCACCCACAGACTTAGCAAGGAGGGCTCCTACGAGCAGTACTTC CASTHRLSKEGSYEQYF
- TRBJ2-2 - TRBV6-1 TGTGCCAGCAACCCCTCAGGTTTTCATACCGGGGAGCTGTTTTTT CASNPSGFHTGELFF
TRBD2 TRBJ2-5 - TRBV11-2 TGTGCCAGCAGCCTGGGGCTAGCGGGCCACGAGACCCAGTACTTC CASSLGLAGHETQYF
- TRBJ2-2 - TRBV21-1 TGTGCCAGCAGCAAAGCCGCCGGGGAGCTGTTTTTT CASSKAAGELFF